This T cell receptor (beta chain) was captured by sequencing in a study of neurological immune-mediated disorders. Regarding the study as a whole: Private repertoires in all groups were suggested by the absence of shared CDR3 amino acid sequences among expanded clones across subjects. Patients with HTLV-1-associated myelopathy showed the most TCR clonal expansion. Those with multiple sclerosis showed the least, falling below healthy controls.

From germline, CDR1 is SGHTA and CDR2 FQGNSA. The CDR3 spans 18 residues. The V end lost 4 bases, the J end lost 1 base, and 23 bases lay between the germline ends. Time point indicated: longitudinal time-point 1 (baseline). Unsorted libraries were prepared from 2 million PBMCs that had been stored at -80 C. The authors produced cDNA by 5'RACE using 10-nucleotide random UMIs. TCRdb redid the calling of the 5' RACE reads with MiXCR, one entry per CDR3 protein. The data contain 70,000 to 75,000 distinct CDR3 sequences, roughly an eighth of them singletons. The table lists this clonotype with many counts. Its antigen is unknown.

The chain has TRBV7-2 and TRBJ2-7; possible D gene TRBD1, 6 bases. Sequencing was done on a sample of PBMCs. This receptor was obtained from a female donor with HTLV-1-associated myelopathy (HAM/TSP). CDR3 residues: CASSSLRTVPPFSYEQYF. For the CDR3, the DNA is TGTGCCAGCAGCTCCCTTCGGACAGTCCCACCTTTTTCCTACGAGCAGTACTTC.